Presented here are 17 T cell receptor beta chains from one specimen sequenced in a study of metastatic and nonmetastatic thyroid tumors. TCRdb reprocessed the PCR reads via MiXCR. The sample has 20,000 to 25,000 clones; approximately 14% are singletons. All patients were treatment-naive before thyroid surgery. The sample taken for sequencing was tumor tissue. These TCRs come from a female donor with papillary thyroid cancer or a benign thyroid nodule (not recorded which). Some clones in this sample may be carry-over from other donors' samples.

This clone appeared many times. V usage is TRBV18 and J usage is TRBJ2-1; D gene ambiguous. The CDR3 extends over 13 amino acids. V lost 4 bases to trimming and J lost 5 bases, with 9 bases between them. CDR1 and CDR2 (germline): KGHSH, LQKENI. The DNA of the CDR3 is TGTGCCAGCTCACTAGAAAGGGACAATGAGCAGTTCTTC. Protein product: CASSLERDNEQFF.

This clone was seen repeatedly, ten times or more. CDR3 sequence: CASSFFGTTNTEAFF. The CDR3 bases are TGTGCCAGCAGTTTTTTTGGGACAACGAACACTGAAGCTTTCTTT. This chain joins TRBV12-3 or TRBV12-4 and TRBJ1-1; D may be TRBD1 (6 bases). The V gene lost 3 bases and the J gene lost 1 base, with 12 bases spanning the gap. The length of the CDR3 is 15 residues.

This clone occurred many times. The V gene is TRBV5-1, the J gene TRBJ2-2; 8 nucleotides agree with TRBD1. The CDR3 extends over 15 amino acids. Trimming cost V 4 bases and J 1 base; bases outside gene matches: 3. CDR1 is SGHRS and CDR2 is YFSETQ in the germline V gene. The chain's CDR3 is CASSAGTGNTGELFF. CDR3 coding DNA: TGCGCCAGCAGCGCCGGGACAGGGAACACCGGGGAGCTGTTTTTT.

This clone occurred many times. The chain is built from TRBV15 and TRBJ1-1; no firm D call. V was shortened by 0 bases and J by 7 bases, with 6 bases between the two germline ends. This CDR3 comprises 12 residues. From germline, CDR1 is LNHNV and CDR2 YYDKDF (reference sequence). This CDR3 is CATSRDQDEAFF. In DNA form, the CDR3 reads TGTGCCACCAGCAGAGATCAGGATGAAGCTTTCTTT.

V gene TRBV6-6 combines with J gene TRBJ2-7, with 9 positions matching TRBD1. The CDR3 has 13 residues. CDR1 is MNHNY and CDR2 is SVGAGI in the germline V gene (reference sequence). V was clipped by 2 bases and J by 5 bases; unmatched bases: 1. The CDR3 DNA is TGTGCCAGCAGTTACGGGACAGGGAACGAGCAGTACTTC. It yields the protein CASSYGTGNEQYF.

This clone has at least ten counts. The chain has TRBV5-1 and TRBJ2-1; D possibly corresponds to TRBD2 (6 bases). This CDR3 spans 15 amino acids. V dropped 7 bases and J dropped 4 bases, with 18 bases sitting between them. CDR1 and CDR2 from the germline V gene are SGHRS and YFSETQ. The CDR3 loop is CASESGVGLYNEQFF. CDR3 sequence (DNA): TGCGCCAGCGAGTCGGGAGTCGGTCTATACAATGAGCAGTTCTTC.

This clone was observed many times. The chain recombines TRBV6-5 with TRBJ2-1, with a possible D match to TRBD2 (6 bases). Germline V CDR1 and CDR2: MNHEY, SVGAGI. Trimming shortened V by 2 bases and J by 8 bases, and 13 bases separated the two germline ends. There are 14 residues in the CDR3. The CDR3: CASSYGGDLDEQFF. CDR3 in DNA: TGTGCCAGCAGTTACGGCGGGGACCTTGATGAGCAGTTCTTC.

The rearrangement uses TRBV6-1 and TRBJ2-7; D possibly corresponds to TRBD2 (5 bases). This CDR3 has 14 residues. Germline-derived CDR1 and CDR2 are MNHNS and SASEGT. Trimming shortened V by 6 bases and J by 6 bases, and 18 bases separated the two germline ends. CDR3 sequence (DNA): TGTGCCAGCAGCCCGCCAGCGGTAGGATCCGAGCAGTACTTC. It codes for CASSPPAVGSEQYF.

This clone is labeled medium-sized (0.01 to 0.1%). The V call is TRBV6-1, the J call TRBJ2-3; tentatively, D is TRBD1 (5 bases). V shed 6 bases and J shed 4 bases, with 20 bases lying between them. The germline CDR1 and CDR2 sequences are MNHNS and SASEGT. The CDR3 runs to 16 residues. For the CDR3, the DNA is TGTGCCAGCAGCACTAATGGGGCATTTCGGGCAGATACGCAGTATTTT. This gives the protein CASSTNGAFRADTQYF.

By its share, this clone is medium-sized (0.01 to 0.1%). The genes are TRBV7-9 and TRBJ1-1, with D uncertain. The V gene's germline CDR1 is SEHNR and CDR2 FQNEAQ (reference sequence). The germline V and J ends were trimmed by 5 bases and 6 bases, with 10 bases remaining between them. CDR3 length: 12 amino acids. The CDR3 bases are TGTGCCAGCAGCCGTGATTACGCTGAAGCTTTCTTT. It is translated as CASSRDYAEAFF.

This clone was recorded many times. This rearrangement joins TRBV5-6 to TRBJ2-7, with 11 bases matching TRBD2. After removal of 4 bases from V and 5 bases from J, the junction contained 5 bases not matched to a gene. The length of the CDR3 is 14 residues. Germline-derived CDR1 and CDR2 are SGHDT and YYEEEE. CDR3: CASSVAGGRNEQYF. The CDR3 DNA is TGTGCCAGCAGCGTAGCGGGGGGGCGAAACGAGCAGTACTTC.

There are many counts of this clone. V is TRBV12-3 or TRBV12-4 and J is TRBJ1-1; TRBD1 is a possible D gene (5 bases). V was shortened by 6 bases and J by 3 bases, with 11 bases between the two germline ends. This CDR3 has 13 residues. The CDR3, as DNA: TGTGCCAGCAGACATGACAGATACACTGAAGCTTTCTTT. This sequence encodes CASRHDRYTEAFF.

The J gene is TRBJ2-7, the V gene TRBV5-1; 8 bases line up with TRBD2. V lost 0 bases and J lost 5; bases outside the gene matches: 7. Germline CDR1 is SGHRS and CDR2 is YFSETQ. The CDR3 spans 15 residues. In nucleotides, the CDR3 is TGCGCCAGCAGCTTGGCGTCGGGAGGGCAAAACGAGCAGTACTTC. Translation gives CASSLASGGQNEQYF.

There are many counts of this clone. This chain links TRBV18 with TRBJ1-4; 8 positions match TRBD1. The CDR3 is 15 residues long. The germline V gene encodes CDR1 KGHSH and CDR2 LQKENI. Trimming took 2 bases from V and 7 from J; bases not matched to a gene: 6. Here the CDR3 reads CASSPIPGGGEKLFF. The CDR3 region has the DNA TGTGCCAGCTCACCAATTCCAGGGGGCGGTGAAAAACTGTTTTTT.

This clone was seen at least ten times. The chain couples TRBV7-3 to TRBJ1-1; D uncertain. Per germline, CDR1 SGHTA and CDR2 FQGTGA. V was cut by 3 bases and J by 1 base, with 6 bases left in between. There are 13 residues in the CDR3. The CDR3 nucleotides read TGTGCCAGCAGCTTTAACGGGAACACTGAAGCTTTCTTT. Translating gives CASSFNGNTEAFF.

This clone was observed at least ten times. The J gene is TRBJ1-2, the V gene TRBV19; D gene ambiguous. Germline-derived CDR1 and CDR2 are LNHDA and SQIVND (reference sequence). V lost 5 bases to trimming and J lost 8 bases, with 18 bases between them. The CDR3 has 14 amino acids. DNA of the CDR3: TGTGCCAGTAGTTCCGGACCCAGTCATGGGGGCTACACCTTC. This codes for CASSSGPSHGGYTF. The entire variable domain, with the rest obtained from reference TRBV19 and TRBJ1-2, is as follows: DGGITQSPKYLFRKEGQNVTLSCEQNLNHDAMYWYRQDPGQGLRLIYYSQIVNDFQKGDIAEGYSVSREKKESFPLTVTSAQKNPTAFYLCASSSGPSHGGYTFGSGTRLTVV.

This clone was counted many times. The chain combines TRBV20-1 with TRBJ2-1; 7 bases fit TRBD2. This CDR3 is 14 amino acids long. Germline trimming cut 6 bases from V and 7 bases from J; bases unmatched to any gene: 12. In germline, CDR1 is DFQATT, CDR2 SNEGSKA (reference sequence). The CDR3 protein is CSAPRTRVGNEQFF. CDR3 DNA: TGCAGTGCCCCACGGACTAGAGTGGGTAATGAGCAGTTCTTC.